This paragraph covers one T cell receptor (beta chain) sequence. As yet, its antigen is unknown. The source of the sample is a study of cytomegalovirus exposure and HLA in healthy donors. The CDR3 is 14 amino acids. V shed 6 bases and J 6 bases; nucleotides not matched to a gene: 5. CDR1 is KGHSH, CDR2 LQKENI, per germline. Overall study results and limits: In a later analysis, TCR association rates varied by HLA locus: DRB1 most, HLA-C fewest. On later analysis, the bulk of CMV-associated TCR beta chains appeared to be HLA-restricted.

The PCR made use of 60 Vbeta and 13 Jbeta primers. In the original processing: About 12 million shared chains were among the roughly 80 million unique TCR beta chains that a later analysis counted. The method was immunoSEQ multiplex PCR; TCRdb's version includes in-frame clones alone and lacks a portion of them. The D gene and trimming were derived from the DNA, and the V and J assignments and clone size from that table. The sample consists of roughly 67,000 clones, 78% of them appearing once. The specimen was PBMCs. The clonotype originates from a man in his forties in good health and CMV-seronegative. The genes are TRBV18 and TRBJ2-1, with TRBD1 identical over 10 bases. CDR3 DNA sequence: TGTGCCAGCTCGCCGGGACAGGGGTTCAATGAGCAGTTCTTC. Translated: CASSPGQGFNEQFF.